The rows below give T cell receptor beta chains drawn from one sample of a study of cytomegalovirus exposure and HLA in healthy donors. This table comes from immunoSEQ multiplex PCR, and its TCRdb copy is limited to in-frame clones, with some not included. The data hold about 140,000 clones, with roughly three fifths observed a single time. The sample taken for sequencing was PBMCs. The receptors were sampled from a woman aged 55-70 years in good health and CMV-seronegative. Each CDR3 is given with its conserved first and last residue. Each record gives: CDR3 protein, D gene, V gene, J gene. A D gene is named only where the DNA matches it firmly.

CDR3aa: CASSPRGGHEQFF
d_gene: TRBD2
v_gene: TRBV7-9
j_gene: TRBJ2-1

CDR3aa: CASSQQGWETEAFF
d_gene: NA
v_gene: TRBV5-4
j_gene: TRBJ1-1

CDR3aa: CASSRGRVYGYTF
d_gene: NA
v_gene: TRBV6-6
j_gene: TRBJ1-2

CDR3aa: CASSARTPYGYTF
d_gene: NA
v_gene: TRBV11-2
j_gene: TRBJ1-2

CDR3aa: CASSKVVPGQCTGANVLTF
d_gene: NA
v_gene: TRBV21-1
j_gene: TRBJ2-6

CDR3aa: CASSVASGIRPRNEQFF
d_gene: TRBD2
v_gene: TRBV7-9
j_gene: TRBJ2-1

CDR3aa: CATSRSLATNEKLFF
d_gene: NA
v_gene: TRBV15
j_gene: TRBJ1-4

CDR3aa: CASTGDSNQPQHF
d_gene: NA
v_gene: TRBV2
j_gene: TRBJ1-5

CDR3aa: CASRARRNQETQYF
d_gene: NA
v_gene: TRBV2
j_gene: TRBJ2-5

CDR3aa: CASSYSKGGKLFF
d_gene: NA
v_gene: TRBV6-5
j_gene: TRBJ1-4

CDR3aa: CASSYGQGSGAFF
d_gene: TRBD1
v_gene: TRBV6-5
j_gene: TRBJ1-1

CDR3aa: CASSLERDSFFQETQYF
d_gene: TRBD1
v_gene: TRBV5-1
j_gene: TRBJ2-5